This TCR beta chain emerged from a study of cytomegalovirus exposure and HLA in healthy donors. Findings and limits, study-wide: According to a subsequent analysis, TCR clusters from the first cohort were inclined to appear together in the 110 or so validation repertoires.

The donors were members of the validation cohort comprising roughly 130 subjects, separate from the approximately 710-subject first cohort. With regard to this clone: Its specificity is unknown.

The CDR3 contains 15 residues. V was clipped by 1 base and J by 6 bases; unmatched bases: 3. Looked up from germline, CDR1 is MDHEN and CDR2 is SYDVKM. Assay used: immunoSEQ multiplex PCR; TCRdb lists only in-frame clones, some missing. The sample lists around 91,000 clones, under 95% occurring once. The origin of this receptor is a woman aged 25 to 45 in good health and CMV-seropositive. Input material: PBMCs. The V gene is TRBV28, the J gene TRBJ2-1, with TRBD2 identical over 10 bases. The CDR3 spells CASSLYIAGGNEQFF. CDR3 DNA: TGTGCCAGCAGTTTATACATAGCGGGAGGCAATGAGCAGTTCTTC.